A selection of T cell receptor beta chains follows, all from one sample in a study of T cell changes during pregnancy in multiple sclerosis. Data came from immunoSEQ multiplex PCR; TCRdb stores just in-frame clones and leaves some out. The sample has about 110,000 clones, 85% to 95% seen once. The sample was peripheral blood, taken in the third trimester of pregnancy. These TCRs come from a female donor in good health, enrolled as a control in a pregnancy study. Both conserved end residues are part of each CDR3. A D gene is named only where the DNA matches it firmly. Clone sizes are given selectively: once, few, many, or a class where the clone is expanded.

TGTGCCAGCAGCCGGACAGGCCACTCTGGAAACACCATATATTTT	CASSRTGHSGNTIYF	TRBD1	.	TRBV6-5	TRBJ1-3
TGCGCCAGCAGCTCCGGACAGGGGAGGACCGGGGAGCTGTTTTTT	CASSSGQGRTGELFF	TRBD1	.	TRBV5-1	TRBJ2-2
TGTGCCTGGAGGCGGGAAGGCTCCCCGGCTGGAAACACCATATATTTT	CAWRREGSPAGNTIYF	.	.	TRBV30	TRBJ1-3
TGTGCCAGCAGCTCCAGAGCAGGGATCAGGACTGAAGCTTTCTTT	CASSSRAGIRTEAFF	.	.	TRBV7-3	TRBJ1-1
TGTGCCAGCAGCTTAGCGCTGGGACAGATGTACGAGCAGTACTTC	CASSLALGQMYEQYF	TRBD1	.	TRBV7-9	TRBJ2-7
TGTGCCAGTAGTATTGGGCCTGGCGCTAGCGGTGAGCAGTTCTTC	CASSIGPGASGEQFF	TRBD2	.	TRBV19	TRBJ2-1
TGTGCCAGCAGCCCTGTGGATGAGGGCCGGGAGACCCAGTACTTC	CASSPVDEGRETQYF	.	once	TRBV11-3	TRBJ2-5
TGTGCCAGCAGTGCTCGACAGGGGGGTCAGCCCCAGCATTTT	CASSARQGGQPQHF	TRBD1	.	TRBV6-1	TRBJ1-5
TGTGCCTGGAGTGTACTCTCAGGGATCGGTAGTGGAAACACCATATATTTT	CAWSVLSGIGSGNTIYF	.	.	TRBV30	TRBJ1-3
TGTGCCAGCAGTTACTTCGGGGACTCCTACAATGAGCAGTTCTTC	CASSYFGDSYNEQFF	.	.	TRBV6-5	TRBJ2-1
TGTGCCAGCAGCTTGAACGGTTTCTACGAGCAGTACTTC	CASSLNGFYEQYF	.	.	TRBV5-4	TRBJ2-7
TGCGCCAGCAGCTTGGGTTCAGGGGGATTGACCGGGGAGCTGTTTTTT	CASSLGSGGLTGELFF	TRBD1	.	TRBV5-1	TRBJ2-2
TGTGCCAGCAGTGAAGGGAGTTCCGGGGCCAACGTCCTGACTTTC	CASSEGSSGANVLTF	.	.	TRBV6-1	TRBJ2-6
TGTGCCAGCAGCTTAGATAGGAGACAGGGGGTATATGGCTACACCTTC	CASSLDRRQGVYGYTF	TRBD1	.	TRBV7-2	TRBJ1-2
TGTGCCAGCAGCTCGATACAGGGGCTTCAGGAGACCCAGTACTTC	CASSSIQGLQETQYF	TRBD1	.	TRBV7-8	TRBJ2-5
TGTGCCAGCAGCTTGAGTGGGGGGGTGAGATATGGCTACACCTTC	CASSLSGGVRYGYTF	.	once	TRBV5-4	TRBJ1-2
TGTGCCAGCAGTGAAGACCTAGGACAGGGGGCAGTTTATGGCTACACCTTC	CASSEDLGQGAVYGYTF	TRBD1	.	TRBV6-1	TRBJ1-2
TGTGCCAGCAGCGACAGACCCATGAACACTGAAGCTTTCTTT	CASSDRPMNTEAFF	.	.	TRBV6-1	TRBJ1-1
TGTGCCAGCAGCTTAGAGGGCCGAGAGCGGGAATTCTTC	CASSLEGREREFF	TRBD2	.	TRBV7-2	TRBJ2-1
TGTGCCAGCAGCTTAGATCGGAGTTACTACGAGCAGTACTTC	CASSLDRSYYEQYF	.	.	TRBV11-2	TRBJ2-7
TGTGCCAGCAGGGGCCAACACTATGGCTACACCTTC	CASRGQHYGYTF	.	.	TRBV27	TRBJ1-2
TGTGCCAGCAGCGGGACAGTAGCGGACATTCAGTACTTC	CASSGTVADIQYF	.	.	TRBV5-4	TRBJ2-4
TGTGCCAGCAGCTTAGACGTGAACACTGAAGCTTTCTTT	CASSLDVNTEAFF	.	.	TRBV11-2	TRBJ1-1
TGTGCCAGCAGTTCCACGGACAGGGGTACCTCACCCCTCCACTTT	CASSSTDRGTSPLHF	TRBD1	.	TRBV6-6	TRBJ1-6
TGTGCCAGTAGTACACAGGGAAATAGCAATCAGCCCCAGCATTTT	CASSTQGNSNQPQHF	.	.	TRBV19	TRBJ1-5
TGTGCCAGCAGTTTCATACAGGTGAACACTGAAGCTTTCTTT	CASSFIQVNTEAFF	.	few	TRBV6-6	TRBJ1-1
TGTGCCAGCAGTGACGGGACTAGCGCCTACGAGCAGTACTTC	CASSDGTSAYEQYF	TRBD2	.	TRBV6-4	TRBJ2-7
TGTGCCAGCAGTTTATCAGCTAGCGGGGCGTCATACGAGCAGTACTTC	CASSLSASGASYEQYF	TRBD2	.	TRBV27	TRBJ2-7
TGTGCCAGCAGCTATTCGCTAGTAGCGGGGGAAGTAACAGATACGCAGTATTTT	CASSYSLVAGEVTDTQYF	TRBD2	.	TRBV7-2	TRBJ2-3
TGTGCCAGCAGCGTAGTTGGCACCTCCTTTAACTATGGCTACACCTTC	CASSVVGTSFNYGYTF	.	.	TRBV9	TRBJ1-2
TGTGCCAGCAGCCCGAGTTACAATGAGCAGTTCTTC	CASSPSYNEQFF	.	.	TRBV11-1	TRBJ2-1